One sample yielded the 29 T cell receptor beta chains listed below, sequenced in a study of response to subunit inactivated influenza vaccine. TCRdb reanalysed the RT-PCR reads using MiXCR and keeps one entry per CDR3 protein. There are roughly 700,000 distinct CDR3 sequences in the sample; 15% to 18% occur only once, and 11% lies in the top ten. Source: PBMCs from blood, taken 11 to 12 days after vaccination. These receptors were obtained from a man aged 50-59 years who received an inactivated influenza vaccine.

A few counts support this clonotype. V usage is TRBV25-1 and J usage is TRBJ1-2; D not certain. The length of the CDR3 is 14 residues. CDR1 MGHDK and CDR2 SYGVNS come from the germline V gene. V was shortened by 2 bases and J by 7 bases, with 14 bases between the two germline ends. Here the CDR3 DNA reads TGTGCCAGCAGTGAAGGTAGTCCGATAGTTGGCTACACCTTC. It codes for CASSEGSPIVGYTF.

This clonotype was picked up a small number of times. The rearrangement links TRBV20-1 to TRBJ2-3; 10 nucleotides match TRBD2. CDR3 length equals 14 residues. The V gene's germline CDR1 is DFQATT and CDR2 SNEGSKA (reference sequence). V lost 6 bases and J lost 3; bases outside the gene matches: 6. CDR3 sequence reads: CSATSGVWTDTQYF. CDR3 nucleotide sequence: TGCAGTGCCACTAGCGGGGTGTGGACAGATACGCAGTATTTT.

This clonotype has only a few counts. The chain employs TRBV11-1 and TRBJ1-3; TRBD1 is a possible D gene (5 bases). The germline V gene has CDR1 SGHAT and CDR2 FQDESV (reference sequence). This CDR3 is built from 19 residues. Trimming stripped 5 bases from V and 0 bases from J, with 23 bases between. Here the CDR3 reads CASSPPTGRVPSSGNTIYF. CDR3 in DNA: TGTGCCAGCAGCCCCCCAACGGGCAGGGTCCCTTCCTCTGGAAACACCATATATTTT.

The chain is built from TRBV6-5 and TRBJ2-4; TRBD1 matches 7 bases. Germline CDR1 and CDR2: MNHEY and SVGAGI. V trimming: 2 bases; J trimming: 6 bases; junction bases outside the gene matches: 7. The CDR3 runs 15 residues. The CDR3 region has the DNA TGTGCCAGCAGTTACCGGTCGGGACAGAGAAACATTCAGTACTTC. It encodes CASSYRSGQRNIQYF.

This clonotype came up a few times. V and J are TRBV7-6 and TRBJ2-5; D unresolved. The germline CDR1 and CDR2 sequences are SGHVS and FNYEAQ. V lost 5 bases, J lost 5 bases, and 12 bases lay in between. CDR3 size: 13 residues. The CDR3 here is CASSGPFPETQYF. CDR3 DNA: TGTGCCAGCAGCGGCCCCTTCCCGGAGACCCAGTACTTC.

The CDR3 DNA reads as TGCGCCAGCAGCCAAGATGGGCGGGGGTTCTACGAGCAGTACTTC. Residues: CASSQDGRGFYEQYF. The chain combines TRBV4-3 with TRBJ2-7; 7 bases align to TRBD2. This CDR3 has 15 residues. V was clipped by 0 bases and J by 3 bases; unmatched bases: 5. Germline V lookup: CDR1 LGHNA, CDR2 YSLEER.

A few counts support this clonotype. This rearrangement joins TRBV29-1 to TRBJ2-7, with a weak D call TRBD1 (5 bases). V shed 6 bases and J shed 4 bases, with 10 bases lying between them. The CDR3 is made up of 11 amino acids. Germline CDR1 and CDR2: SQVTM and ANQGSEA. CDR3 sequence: CSVSGPYEQYF. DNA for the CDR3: TGCAGCGTATCAGGGCCGTACGAGCAGTACTTC.

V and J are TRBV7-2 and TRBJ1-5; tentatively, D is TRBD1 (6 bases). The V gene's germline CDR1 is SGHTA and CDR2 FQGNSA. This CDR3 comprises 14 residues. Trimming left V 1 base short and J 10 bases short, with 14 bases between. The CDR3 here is CASSLVPGQFPQHF. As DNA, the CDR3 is TGTGCCAGCAGCTTAGTCCCCGGACAGTTTCCCCAGCATTTT. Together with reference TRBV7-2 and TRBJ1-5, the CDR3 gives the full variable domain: GAGVSQSPSNKVTEKGKDVELRCDPISGHTALYWYRQSLGQGLEFLIYFQGNSAPDKSGLPSDRFSAERTGGSVSTLTIQRTQQEDSAVYLCASSLVPGQFPQHFGDGTRLSIL.

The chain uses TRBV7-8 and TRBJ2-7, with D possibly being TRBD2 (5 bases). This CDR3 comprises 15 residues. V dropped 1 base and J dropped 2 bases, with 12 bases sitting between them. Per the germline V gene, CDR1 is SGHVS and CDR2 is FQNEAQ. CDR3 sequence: CASSLDPGSAYEQYF. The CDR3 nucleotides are TGTGCCAGCAGCTTAGATCCGGGATCGGCCTACGAGCAGTACTTC.

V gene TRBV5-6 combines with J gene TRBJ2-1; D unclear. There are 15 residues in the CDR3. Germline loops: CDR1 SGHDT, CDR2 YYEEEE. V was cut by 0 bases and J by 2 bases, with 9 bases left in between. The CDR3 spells CASSLAGRTYNEQFF. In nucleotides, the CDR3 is TGTGCCAGCAGCTTGGCCGGTCGGACCTACAATGAGCAGTTCTTC.

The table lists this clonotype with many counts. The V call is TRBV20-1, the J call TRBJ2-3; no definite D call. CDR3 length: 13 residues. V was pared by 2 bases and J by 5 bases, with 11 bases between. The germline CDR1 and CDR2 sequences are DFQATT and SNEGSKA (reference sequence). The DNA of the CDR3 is TGCAGTGCTAGACCTCCGAACAGAGATACGCAGTATTTT. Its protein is CSARPPNRDTQYF.

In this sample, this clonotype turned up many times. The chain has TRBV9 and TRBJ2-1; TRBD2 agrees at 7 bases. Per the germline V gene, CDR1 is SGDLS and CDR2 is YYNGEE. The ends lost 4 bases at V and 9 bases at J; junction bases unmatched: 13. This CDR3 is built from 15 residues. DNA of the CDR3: TGTGCCAGCAGCCCCTGGACTAGACGGGATAGTGAGCAGTTCTTC. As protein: CASSPWTRRDSEQFF.

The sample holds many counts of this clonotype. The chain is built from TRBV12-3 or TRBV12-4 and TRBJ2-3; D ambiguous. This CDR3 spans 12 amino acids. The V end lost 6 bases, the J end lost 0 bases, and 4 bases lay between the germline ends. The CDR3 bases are TGTGCCAGCAGGATAAGCACAGATACGCAGTATTTT. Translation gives CASRISTDTQYF.

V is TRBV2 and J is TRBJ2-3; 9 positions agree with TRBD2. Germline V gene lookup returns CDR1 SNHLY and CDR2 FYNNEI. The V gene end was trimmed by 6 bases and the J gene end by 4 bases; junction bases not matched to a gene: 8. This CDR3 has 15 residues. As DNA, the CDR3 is TGTGCCAGCAGCCAAAAGCGGGGGGTATCAGATACGCAGTATTTT. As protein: CASSQKRGVSDTQYF.

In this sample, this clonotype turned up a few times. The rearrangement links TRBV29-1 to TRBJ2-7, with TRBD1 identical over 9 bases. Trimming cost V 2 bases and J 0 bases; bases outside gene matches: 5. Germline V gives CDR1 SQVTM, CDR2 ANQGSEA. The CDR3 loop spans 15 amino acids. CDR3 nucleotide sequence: TGCAGCGTTGAACTCGGGACAGGGAGCTCCTACGAGCAGTACTTC. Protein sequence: CSVELGTGSSYEQYF.

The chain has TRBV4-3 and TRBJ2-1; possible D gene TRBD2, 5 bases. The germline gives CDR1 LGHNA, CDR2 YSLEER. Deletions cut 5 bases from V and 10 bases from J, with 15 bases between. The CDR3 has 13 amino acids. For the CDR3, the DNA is TGCGCCAGCAGCACACTAGTGGTAGGCGAGCAGTTCTTC. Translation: CASSTLVVGEQFF.

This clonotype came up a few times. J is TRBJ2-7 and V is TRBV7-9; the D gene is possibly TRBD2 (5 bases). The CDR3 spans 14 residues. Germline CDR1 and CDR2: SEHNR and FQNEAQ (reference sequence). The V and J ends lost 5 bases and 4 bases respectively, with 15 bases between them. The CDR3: CASSAASYLYEQYF. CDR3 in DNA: TGTGCCAGCAGCGCCGCTAGCTATCTATACGAGCAGTACTTC.

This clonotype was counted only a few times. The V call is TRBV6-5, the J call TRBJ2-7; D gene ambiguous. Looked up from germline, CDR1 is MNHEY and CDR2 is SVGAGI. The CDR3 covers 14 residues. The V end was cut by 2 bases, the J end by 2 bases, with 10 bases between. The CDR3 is CASSYNPDPYEQYF. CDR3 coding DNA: TGTGCCAGCAGTTACAACCCGGATCCCTACGAGCAGTACTTC.

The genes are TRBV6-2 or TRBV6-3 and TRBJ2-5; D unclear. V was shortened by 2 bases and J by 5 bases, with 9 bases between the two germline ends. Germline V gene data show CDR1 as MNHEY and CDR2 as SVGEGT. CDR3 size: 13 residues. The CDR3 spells CASSYRWAETQYF. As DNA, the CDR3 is TGTGCCAGCAGTTACCGGTGGGCCGAGACCCAGTACTTC.

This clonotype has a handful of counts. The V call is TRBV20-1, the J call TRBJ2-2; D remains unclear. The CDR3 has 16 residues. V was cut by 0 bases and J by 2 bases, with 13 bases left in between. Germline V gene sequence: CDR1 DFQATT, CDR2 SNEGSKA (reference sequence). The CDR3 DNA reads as TGCAGTGCTAGAGATCTCAGGCGATCAAACACCGGGGAGCTGTTTTTT. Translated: CSARDLRRSNTGELFF.

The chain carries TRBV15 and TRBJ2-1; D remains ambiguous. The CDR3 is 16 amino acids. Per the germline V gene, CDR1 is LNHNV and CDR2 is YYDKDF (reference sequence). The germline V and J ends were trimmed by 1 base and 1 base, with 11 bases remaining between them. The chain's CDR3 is CATSRVGQWSYNEQFF. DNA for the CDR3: TGTGCCACCAGCAGAGTGGGTCAGTGGTCCTACAATGAGCAGTTCTTC.

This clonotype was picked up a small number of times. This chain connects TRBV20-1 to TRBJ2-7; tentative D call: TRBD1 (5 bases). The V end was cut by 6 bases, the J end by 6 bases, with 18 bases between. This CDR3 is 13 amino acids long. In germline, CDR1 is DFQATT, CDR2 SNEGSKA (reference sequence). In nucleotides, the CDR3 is TGCAGTGCCCCCGACAGCAATAAGGTCGAGCAGTACTTC. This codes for CSAPDSNKVEQYF.

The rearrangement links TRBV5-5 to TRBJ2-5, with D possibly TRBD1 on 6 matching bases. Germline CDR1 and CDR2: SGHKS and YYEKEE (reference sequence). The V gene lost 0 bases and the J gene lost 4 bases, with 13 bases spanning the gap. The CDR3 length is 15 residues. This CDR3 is CASSLALGRGETQYF. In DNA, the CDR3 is TGTGCCAGCAGCTTGGCTCTTGGCAGGGGAGAGACCCAGTACTTC. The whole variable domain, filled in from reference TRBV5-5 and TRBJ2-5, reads DAGVTQSPTHLIKTRGQQVTLRCSPISGHKSVSWYQQVLGQGPQFIFQYYEKEERGRGNFPDRFSARQFPNYSSELNVNALLLGDSALYLCASSLALGRGETQYFGPGTRLLVL.

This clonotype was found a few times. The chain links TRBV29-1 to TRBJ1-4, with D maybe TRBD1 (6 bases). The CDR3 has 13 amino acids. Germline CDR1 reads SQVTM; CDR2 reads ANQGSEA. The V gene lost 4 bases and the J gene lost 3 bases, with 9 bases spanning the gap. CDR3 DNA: TGCAGCGTTGGAGGGACATCTAATGAAAAACTGTTTTTT. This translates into CSVGGTSNEKLFF.

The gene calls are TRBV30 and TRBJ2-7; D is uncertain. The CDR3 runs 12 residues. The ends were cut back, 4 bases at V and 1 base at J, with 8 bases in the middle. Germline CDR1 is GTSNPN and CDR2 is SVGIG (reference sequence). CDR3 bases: TGTGCCTGGACCTCTAATTCCTACGAGCAGTACTTC. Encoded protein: CAWTSNSYEQYF.

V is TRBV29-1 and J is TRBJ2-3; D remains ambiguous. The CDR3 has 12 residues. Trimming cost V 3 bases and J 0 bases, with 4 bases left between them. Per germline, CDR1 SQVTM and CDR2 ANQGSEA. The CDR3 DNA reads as TGCAGCGTTGACAGCAGCACAGATACGCAGTATTTT. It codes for CSVDSSTDTQYF.

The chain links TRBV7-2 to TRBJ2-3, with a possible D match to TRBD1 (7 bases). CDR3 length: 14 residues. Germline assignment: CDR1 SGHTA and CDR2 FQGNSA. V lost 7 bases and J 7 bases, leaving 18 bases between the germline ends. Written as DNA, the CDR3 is TGTGCCAGCACCCAGGGGGGCTCGTCATATACGCAGTATTTT. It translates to CASTQGGSSYTQYF. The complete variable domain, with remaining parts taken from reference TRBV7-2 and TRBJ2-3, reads GAGVSQSPSNKVTEKGKDVELRCDPISGHTALYWYRQSLGQGLEFLIYFQGNSAPDKSGLPSDRFSAERTGGSVSTLTIQRTQQEDSAVYLCASTQGGSSYTQYFGPGTRLTVL.

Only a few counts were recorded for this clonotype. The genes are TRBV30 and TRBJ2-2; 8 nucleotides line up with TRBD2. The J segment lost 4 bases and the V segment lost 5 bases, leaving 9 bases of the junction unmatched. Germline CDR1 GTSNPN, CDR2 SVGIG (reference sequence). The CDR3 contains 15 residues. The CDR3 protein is CAWAQGAGVTGELFF. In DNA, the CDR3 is TGTGCCTGGGCACAGGGAGCGGGGGTCACCGGGGAGCTGTTTTTT.

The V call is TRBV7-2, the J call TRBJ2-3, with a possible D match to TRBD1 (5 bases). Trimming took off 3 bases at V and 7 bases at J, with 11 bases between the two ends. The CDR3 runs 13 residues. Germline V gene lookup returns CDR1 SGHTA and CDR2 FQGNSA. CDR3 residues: CASSLKGLNTQYF. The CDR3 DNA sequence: TGTGCCAGCAGCTTGAAGGGGCTGAATACGCAGTATTTT.